The T cell receptor (beta chain) described here comes from a study of regulatory T cells in long-lasting Graves disease. For the study at large: Antithyroid drugs had been taken by newly diagnosed Graves' patients for under 3 months.

The length of the CDR3 is 16 residues. V lost 1 base to trimming and J lost 2 bases, with 16 bases between them. Germline V lookup: CDR1 SQVTM, CDR2 ANQGSEA. The time point is: newly diagnosed GD, antithyroid drugs for less than 3 months. TCR sequences were obtained from RNA taken from PBMCs. This clonotype showed up many times. With iRepertoire HTBI primers and Arm-PCR of CDR3 regions, TCR beta libraries were built. In TCRdb, the multiplex PCR reads were re-called with MiXCR into one record per CDR3 protein. The sample lists over 500,000 distinct CDR3 sequences, around 15% seen once, with approximately 12% in the top ten. The same sample was also studied in work on T cells in Graves' hyperthyroidism and ophthalmopathy.

The sample in question was peripheral blood mononuclear cells (PBMCs), obtained at new diagnosis, from a patient treated with antithyroid drugs. This TCR was sampled from a young man with Graves disease. The V and J genes are TRBV29-1 and TRBJ2-3; D gene ambiguous. CDR3 region: CSVEGRGNTVTDTQYF. CDR3 bases: TGCAGCGTTGAAGGGCGCGGCAACACCGTCACAGATACGCAGTATTTT.